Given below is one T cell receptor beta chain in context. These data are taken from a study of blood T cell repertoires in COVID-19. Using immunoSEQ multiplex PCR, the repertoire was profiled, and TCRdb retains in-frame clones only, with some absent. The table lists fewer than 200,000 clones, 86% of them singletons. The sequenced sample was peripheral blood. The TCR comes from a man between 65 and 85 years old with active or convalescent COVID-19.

The CDR3 nucleotides read TGTGCCACCAGCAGAGAACAGGTGAAACCCTACGAGCAGTACTTC. Amino acids: CATSREQVKPYEQYF. V usage is TRBV15 and J usage is TRBJ2-7; possible D gene TRBD1, 5 bases. This CDR3 has 15 amino acids. Trimming cost V 0 bases and J 2 bases, with 11 bases left between them. CDR1 LNHNV and CDR2 YYDKDF come from the germline V gene (reference sequence).